This record concerns one TCR beta chain sequence. Its antigen is still unknown. The PCR ran on 60 Vbeta and 13 Jbeta primers. Repertoires were generated with immunoSEQ multiplex PCR, while TCRdb's copy carries only in-frame clones and drops some. This sample contains roughly 190,000 clones. This specimen comes from a study of cytomegalovirus exposure and HLA in healthy donors. Overall study findings and caveats: Follow-up analysis seemed to connect common viral pathogens with several of the most significant clusters identified. In vitro experiments confirmed that three CMV-associated chains were specific for CMV antigens.

In germline, CDR1 is LGHNA, CDR2 YNFKEQ. V lost 4 bases and J lost 0, with 13 bases in between. The CDR3 runs to 17 residues. The receptor was derived from a man between 25 and 39 years old in good health and CMV-seronegative. Sample: PBMCs. This rearrangement joins TRBV4-2 to TRBJ2-6, with a weak D call TRBD1 (6 bases). This CDR3 reads CASSLWTVNSGANVLTF. The CDR3, as DNA: TGTGCCAGCAGCCTATGGACAGTCAACTCTGGGGCCAACGTCCTGACTTTC.